The rows below give T cell receptor beta chains drawn from one sample of a study of control samples from healthy donors and cancer patients. TCRdb's table, derived via immunoSEQ multiplex PCR, lists solely in-frame clones and lacks some. The sample holds tens of thousands of clones, roughly 83% seen once. Sequencing input: PBMCs. These TCRs come from a man aged 70-80 years with lung cancer. Both conserved end residues are trimmed from each CDR3.

V	J	CDR3
TRBV2	TRBJ2-1	ASSEGRGEQF
TRBV5-5	TRBJ1-1	ASSTSGGLNTEAF
TRBV27	TRBJ1-5	ASRQPYSNQPQH
TRBV7-3	TRBJ2-3	ASSPTGGTDTQY
TRBV7-3	TRBJ2-7	ASSSGPAGEQY
TRBV6-5	TRBJ2-7	ASSYRAGRDEQY
TRBV30	TRBJ1-2	AWSVPGGANYGYT
TRBV18	TRBJ2-5	ASSLGQGETQY
TRBV9	TRBJ1-1	ASSPGTEMNTEAF
TRBV19	TRBJ2-7	ASSTGQGVPYEQY
TRBV2	TRBJ1-1	ASTPLSNTEAF
TRBV25-1	TRBJ2-2	ASSEYPGDTGELF
TRBV20-1	TRBJ1-1	SASGGQGNTEAF
TRBV27	TRBJ1-5	ASSPHLQGGQPQH
TRBV4-1	TRBJ1-5	ASSQDPAATSNQPQH
TRBV27	TRBJ1-2	ASSRDSRDYGYT
TRBV4-1	TRBJ2-7	ASSPQTSLEQY